This passage covers 21 T cell receptor beta chains from one sample sequenced in a study of blood T cell repertoires in COVID-19. Assay used: immunoSEQ multiplex PCR; TCRdb lists only in-frame clones, some missing. Of 120,000 or so clones detected, roughly 80% appear once; the ten largest clones hold under 15%. The material sequenced was peripheral blood. Receptors were obtained from a woman in her thirties who had recovered from COVID-19.

The chain joins TRBV9 to TRBJ2-1; D is possibly TRBD2 (5 bases). Trimming stripped 0 bases from V and 6 bases from J, with 10 bases between. There are 14 residues in the CDR3. Germline CDR1 is SGDLS and CDR2 is YYNGEE. The CDR3 reads CASSVGYGLNEQFF. The CDR3, as DNA: TGTGCCAGCAGCGTAGGATATGGACTCAATGAGCAGTTCTTC. Using reference TRBV9 and TRBJ2-1 for the parts outside the CDR3, the full variable domain is DSGVTQTPKHLITATGQRVTLRCSPRSGDLSVYWYQQSLDQGLQFLIQYYNGEERAKGNILERFSAQQFPDLHSELNLSSLELGDSALYFCASSVGYGLNEQFFGPGTRLTVL.

This chain connects TRBV5-6 to TRBJ2-3, with 9 positions matching TRBD1. The CDR3 is 13 residues long. V dropped 3 bases and J dropped 11; count of bases not matched to a gene: 7. The V gene's germline CDR1 is SGHDT and CDR2 YYEEEE. This CDR3 reads CASSWDRVREQYF. For the CDR3, the DNA is TGTGCCAGCAGCTGGGACAGGGTAAGAGAGCAGTATTTT. The variable domain in full, with the rest retrieved from reference TRBV5-6 and TRBJ2-3, is DAGVTQSPTHLIKTRGQQVTLRCSPKSGHDTVSWYQQALGQGPQFIFQYYEEEERQRGNFPDRFSGHQFPNYSSELNVNALLLGDSALYLCASSWDRVREQYFGPGTRLTVL.

This chain links TRBV5-1 with TRBJ2-7; 7 bases are shared with TRBD1. CDR1 and CDR2 from the germline V gene are SGHRS and YFSETQ. Trimming cost V 0 bases and J 7 bases; bases outside gene matches: 13. CDR3 length equals 16 residues. The CDR3 nucleotides read TGCGCCAGCAGCTTGGTTATGACAGGGAATCCGAGGGAGCAGTACTTC. Translating gives CASSLVMTGNPREQYF.

This clone was recorded a few times. This rearrangement joins TRBV11-2 to TRBJ2-7; the D gene is possibly TRBD2 (5 bases). This CDR3 has 17 residues. Trimming pared 1 base from V and 0 bases from J, leaving 16 bases between. Germline values: CDR1 SGHAT, CDR2 FQNNGV. CDR3 DNA sequence: TGTGCCAGCAGCTTAGCGGGGTTAACGGGAAGCTCCTACGAGCAGTACTTC. Amino acid sequence: CASSLAGLTGSSYEQYF. Filled out from reference TRBV11-2 and TRBJ2-7, the complete variable domain reads EAGVAQSPRYKIIEKRQSVAFWCNPISGHATLYWYQQILGQGPKLLIQFQNNGVVDDSQLPKDRFSAERLKGVDSTLKIQPAKLEDSAVYLCASSLAGLTGSSYEQYFGPGTRLTVT.

In DNA, the CDR3 is TGTGCCAGCAGCTCGTCGGGGGGCACCGGGGAGCTGTTTTTT. This codes for CASSSSGGTGELFF. The rearrangement joins TRBV7-9 to TRBJ2-2; TRBD2 matches at 7 bases. Germline CDR1 SEHNR, CDR2 FQNEAQ (reference sequence). The length of the CDR3 is 14 residues. The junction had 3 bases not matched to a gene; V was cut back by 4 bases and J by 4 bases. Filled out from reference TRBV7-9 and TRBJ2-2, the complete variable domain reads DTGVSQNPRHKITKRGQNVTFRCDPISEHNRLYWYRQTLGQGPEFLTYFQNEAQLEKSRLLSDRFSAERPKGSFSTLEIQRTEQGDSAMYLCASSSSGGTGELFFGEGSRLTVL.

This clone was counted a few times. The rearrangement uses TRBV6-1 and TRBJ1-4, with 7 bases identical to TRBD1. Germline V gives CDR1 MNHNS, CDR2 SASEGT. The CDR3 is made up of 14 amino acids. V shed 2 bases and J 4 bases; nucleotides not matched to a gene: 1. CDR3 sequence (DNA): TGTGCCAGCAGTGAACAGGGGGTTAATGAAAAACTGTTTTTT. Amino acids: CASSEQGVNEKLFF.

The V call is TRBV7-8, the J call TRBJ1-3; D is ambiguous. CDR3 size: 17 residues. V was shortened by 1 base and J by 6 bases, with 19 bases between the two germline ends. Germline lookup yields CDR1 SGHVS and CDR2 FQNEAQ. The chain's CDR3 is CASSLGGDVRGANTIYF. The CDR3 bases are TGTGCCAGCAGCTTAGGCGGAGATGTGCGTGGTGCAAACACCATATATTTT.

The V and J genes are TRBV15 and TRBJ2-5; TRBD1 matches at 8 bases. Unmatched junction bases numbered 11, after V lost 10 bases and J lost 4 bases. The CDR3 is 14 residues long. From germline, CDR1 is LNHNV and CDR2 YYDKDF (reference sequence). The CDR3 here is CANHPQGARETQYF. CDR3 DNA sequence: TGTGCCAACCACCCGCAGGGGGCAAGAGAGACCCAGTACTTC.

CDR3 DNA sequence: TGTGCCAGCAGCTTAGTAAAGTTTGCTAGTGGGGAGACCCAGTACTTC. It is translated as CASSLVKFASGETQYF. The chain links TRBV7-6 to TRBJ2-5; D uncertain. CDR1 and CDR2 (germline): SGHVS, FNYEAQ. Between the trimmed V and J ends, which lost 1 base and 5 bases, there was a span of 17 bases. This CDR3 is 16 amino acids long.

V is TRBV7-2 and J is TRBJ2-1; D call uncertain. The V end was cut by 4 bases, the J end by 4 bases, with 5 bases between. CDR3 length: 12 residues. Germline V gene data show CDR1 as SGHTA and CDR2 as FQGNSA. CDR3 region: CASSSFYNEQFF. The CDR3 nucleotides read TGTGCCAGCAGCTCCTTTTACAATGAGCAGTTCTTC. Together with reference TRBV7-2 and TRBJ2-1, the CDR3 gives the full variable domain: GAGVSQSPSNKVTEKGKDVELRCDPISGHTALYWYRQSLGQGLEFLIYFQGNSAPDKSGLPSDRFSAERTGGSVSTLTIQRTQQEDSAVYLCASSSFYNEQFFGPGTRLTVL.

This clone was detected only a few times. The chain has TRBV5-4 and TRBJ2-1; a weak D match, TRBD1 (5 bases). CDR1 and CDR2 (germline): SGHNT, YYREEE (reference sequence). The CDR3 consists of 16 residues. V was cut by 0 bases and J by 1 base, with 11 bases left in between. CDR3 nucleotides: TGTGCCAGCAGCTTGGAAGGAAGGGGATCCTACAATGAGCAGTTCTTC. The encoded protein is CASSLEGRGSYNEQFF.

In its sample, this clone was seen once. The J gene is TRBJ1-2, the V gene TRBV6-5, with TRBD1 as a possible D gene (5 bases). In germline, CDR1 is MNHEY, CDR2 SVGAGI. Trimming took off 4 bases at V and 4 bases at J, with 13 bases between the two ends. This CDR3 region has 14 residues. The CDR3 nucleotides are TGTGCCAGCAGTTCGACGACAGCGCTCTATGGCTACACCTTC. It is translated as CASSSTTALYGYTF.

This clone showed up just once. This sequence joins TRBV5-5 and TRBJ2-3; 12 bases align to TRBD2. Losses at the gene ends were 3 bases for V and 2 bases for J; bases not matched to a gene: 4. This CDR3 comprises 16 residues. Germline V gives CDR1 SGHKS, CDR2 YYEKEE (reference sequence). CDR3 DNA: TGTGCCAGCAGCTATCTAGCGGGAGGGAACACAGATACGCAGTATTTT. Its translation is CASSYLAGGNTDTQYF.

The chain employs TRBV29-1 and TRBJ2-1, with TRBD1 matching over 12 bases. The germline CDR1 and CDR2 sequences are SQVTM and ANQGSEA. V shed 5 bases, J shed 8 bases, and the junction held 7 bases outside the gene matches. This CDR3 is 14 amino acids long. The CDR3 reads CSVLGGQGADEQFF. The CDR3 DNA reads TGCAGCGTTCTGGGGGGACAGGGGGCGGATGAGCAGTTCTTC.

The chain is built from TRBV7-8 and TRBJ2-3, with TRBD2 matching over 9 bases. CDR1 is SGHVS, CDR2 FQNEAQ, per germline. V was clipped by 4 bases and J by 10 bases; unmatched bases: 3. The CDR3 extends over 12 amino acids. The CDR3 region is CASSYLAGPQYF. For the CDR3, the DNA is TGTGCCAGCAGCTATCTAGCGGGGCCGCAGTATTTT.

The rearrangement uses TRBV7-6 and TRBJ1-1; no reliable D call. CDR3 length: 13 residues. V was shortened by 8 bases and J by 4 bases, with 14 bases between the two germline ends. Germline V gene data show CDR1 as SGHVS and CDR2 as FNYEAQ. The CDR3 spells CASGDMTITEAFF. The CDR3 DNA reads TGTGCCAGCGGTGATATGACTATCACTGAAGCTTTCTTT.

The rearrangement links TRBV28 to TRBJ2-2, with D possibly being TRBD1 (6 bases). Germline V gene lookup returns CDR1 MDHEN and CDR2 SYDVKM. The CDR3 totals 14 residues. V shed 5 bases and J shed 3 bases, with 10 bases lying between them. CDR3 DNA: TGTGCCAGCAGTGTTCAGGGGCACACCGGGGAGCTGTTTTTT. Its translation: CASSVQGHTGELFF. Combining the CDR3 with reference TRBV28 and TRBJ2-2 gives the whole variable domain DVKVTQSSRYLVKRTGEKVFLECVQDMDHENMFWYRQDPGLGLRLIYFSYDVKMKEKGDIPEGYSVSREKKERFSLILESASTNQTSMYLCASSVQGHTGELFFGEGSRLTVL.

V and J are TRBV15 and TRBJ2-7, with a tentative D call TRBD1 (6 bases). The germline gives CDR1 LNHNV, CDR2 YYDKDF (reference sequence). The CDR3 totals 13 residues. V lost 2 bases and J 6 bases, leaving 11 bases between the germline ends. CDR3: CATSRQGLSEQYF. CDR3 sequence (DNA): TGTGCCACCAGCAGACAGGGGTTGAGCGAGCAGTACTTC.

This clone has more than one count but fewer than ten. This chain joins TRBV19 and TRBJ1-4, with TRBD1 identical over 7 bases. Germline V gene data show CDR1 as LNHDA and CDR2 as SQIVND (reference sequence). The J segment lost 7 bases and the V segment lost 6 bases, leaving 8 bases of the junction unmatched. The CDR3 consists of 14 residues. CDR3 amino acids: CASSTTGTGEKLFF. The CDR3 nucleotides read TGTGCCAGTAGCACGACAGGGACGGGTGAAAAACTGTTTTTT.

The rearrangement links TRBV29-1 to TRBJ2-1, with 11 bases matching TRBD2. Unmatched junction bases numbered 5, after V lost 6 bases and J lost 4 bases. CDR1 is SQVTM, CDR2 ANQGSEA, per germline. The CDR3 runs 14 residues. CDR3 coding DNA: TGCAGCGTGAACGGACTAGCGGGTTACAATGAGCAGTTCTTC. Its translation: CSVNGLAGYNEQFF.

The sample holds one count of this clone. The chain combines TRBV16 with TRBJ2-3; tentative D call: TRBD1 (5 bases). The CDR3 has 12 amino acids. V was clipped by 3 bases and J by 4 bases, with 5 bases between them. The germline V gene encodes CDR1 KGHSY and CDR2 FQNENV. Here the CDR3 DNA reads TGTGCCAGCAGCCAGGGGCCAGATACGCAGTATTTT. Its protein product is CASSQGPDTQYF.